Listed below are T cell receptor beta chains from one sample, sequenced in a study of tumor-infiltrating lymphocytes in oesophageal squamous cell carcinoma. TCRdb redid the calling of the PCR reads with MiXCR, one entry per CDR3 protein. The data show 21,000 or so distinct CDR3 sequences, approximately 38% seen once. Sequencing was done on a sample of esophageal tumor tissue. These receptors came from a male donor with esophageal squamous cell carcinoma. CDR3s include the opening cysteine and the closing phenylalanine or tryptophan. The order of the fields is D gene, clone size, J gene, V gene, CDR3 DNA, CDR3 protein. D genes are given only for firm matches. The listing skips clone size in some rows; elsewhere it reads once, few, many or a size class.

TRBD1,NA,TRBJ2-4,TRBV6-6,TGTACCAGTAGTTACGGACAGGGGTTTGAAAACATTCAGTACTTC,CTSSYGQGFENIQYF
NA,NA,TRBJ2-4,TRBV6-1,TGTGCCAGCTGCCGCTTTGGGAATGAGCAGTACTTC,CASCRFGNEQYF
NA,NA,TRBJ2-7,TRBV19,TGTGCCAGTAGTTCGTCCGGGGCTCAGGTATACGAGCAGTACTTC,CASSSSGAQVYEQYF
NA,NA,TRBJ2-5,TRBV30,TGTGCCTGGAGTGTATTGGAGACCCAGTACTTC,CAWSVLETQYF
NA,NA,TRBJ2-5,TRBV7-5,NA,CISVPAASLDYEQYF
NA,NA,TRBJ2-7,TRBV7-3,TGTGCCAGCAGCTTAACCCGCACCTACGAGCAGTACTTC,CASSLTRTYEQYF
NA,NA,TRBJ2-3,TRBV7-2,TGTGCCAGCAGCCCCTCGGGGATCAATACGCAGTATTTT,CASSPSGINTQYF
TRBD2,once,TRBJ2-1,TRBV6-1,TGTGCCAGCAGTTCCGGGACTAGCGGGAGGAGGGGTGAGCAGTTCTTC,CASSSGTSGRRGEQFF
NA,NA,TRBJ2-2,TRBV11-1,TGTGCCAGCAGCTTAGTACAGGGCCCCACCGGGGAGCTGTTTTTT,CASSLVQGPTGELFF
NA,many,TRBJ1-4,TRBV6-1,TGTGCCAGCAGCATGAACATAGGTGAAAAACTGTTTTTT,CASSMNIGEKLFF
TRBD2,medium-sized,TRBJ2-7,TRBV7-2,TGTGCCAGCAGCCCTCGCGCTAGCGGGATATACGAGCAGTACTTC,CASSPRASGIYEQYF
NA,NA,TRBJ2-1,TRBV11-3,TGTGCCATCCCAAAGGCCCATGAGCAGTTCTTC,CAIPKAHEQFF
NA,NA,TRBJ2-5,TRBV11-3,TGTGCCAGCAGCTCCGGGACGAGAGAGACCCAGTACTTC,CASSSGTRETQYF
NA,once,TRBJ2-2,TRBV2,TGTGCCAGCAGTGGTGCGAGCGGGTATTCCGGGGAGCTGTTTTTT,CASSGASGYSGELFF
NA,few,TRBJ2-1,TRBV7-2,TGTGCCAGCAGCTTACAGGTGCGGGATGAGCAGTTCTTC,CASSLQVRDEQFF
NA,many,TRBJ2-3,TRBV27,TGTGCCAGCAGTTTCGAGGGGGTAAGCACAGATACGCAGTATTTT,CASSFEGVSTDTQYF
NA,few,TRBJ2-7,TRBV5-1,TGCGCCAGCAGCTTTTCCTACGAGCAGTACTTC,CASSFSYEQYF
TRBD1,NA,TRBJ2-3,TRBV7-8,TGTGCCAGCAGCGAGGGACAGGGCCGGACAGATACGCAGTATTTT,CASSEGQGRTDTQYF
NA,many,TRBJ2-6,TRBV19,TGTGCCAGTAGTATAGGGTCCAGGAGCTCTGGGGCCAACGTCCTGACTTTC,CASSIGSRSSGANVLTF
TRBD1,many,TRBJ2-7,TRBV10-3,TGTGCCATCACCTCGGGACAGACTTACGAGCAGTACTTC,CAITSGQTYEQYF
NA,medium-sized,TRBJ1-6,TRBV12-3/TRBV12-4,TGTGCCAGCAGTCTCGCCGGGACCATAAGGTCACCCCTCCACTTT,CASSLAGTIRSPLHF
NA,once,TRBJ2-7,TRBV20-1,TGCAGTGTGGCCCGGTCGGGACGTACCTACGAGCAGTACTTC,CSVARSGRTYEQYF
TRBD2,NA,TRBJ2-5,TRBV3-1,TGTGCCAGCAGCATTTGGAGGGCTAGCGGAGAGACCCAGTACTTC,CASSIWRASGETQYF
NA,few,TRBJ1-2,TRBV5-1,TGCGCCAGCAGCTCAAACGTCGGGAGGGCAGAAGGCTACACCTTC,CASSSNVGRAEGYTF
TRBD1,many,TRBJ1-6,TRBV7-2,TGTGCCAGCAGCCGGGACAGAAATTCACCCCTCCACTTT,CASSRDRNSPLHF
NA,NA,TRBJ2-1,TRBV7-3,TGTGCCAGCAGCTTGGAGGGAAGTGAGCAGTTCTTC,CASSLEGSEQFF
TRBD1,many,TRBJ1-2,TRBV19,TGTGCCGCCGAATCAACAGGGACAGTCTATGGCTACACCTTC,CAAESTGTVYGYTF
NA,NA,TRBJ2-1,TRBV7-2,TGTGCCAGCAGCTTAGATAGCAGCAACAATGAGCAGTTCTTC,CASSLDSSNNEQFF
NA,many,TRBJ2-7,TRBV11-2,TGTGCCAGCAGCTCCTACTCCTACGAGCAGTACTTC,CASSSYSYEQYF
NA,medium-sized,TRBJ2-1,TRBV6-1,TGTGCCAGCAAACCAGTGGGGGAAAACAATGAGCAGTTCTTC,CASKPVGENNEQFF
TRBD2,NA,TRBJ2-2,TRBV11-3,TGTGCCAGCACTCAAGGAGGCTTGGGAGGGGGGGAGCTGTTTTTT,CASTQGGLGGGELFF
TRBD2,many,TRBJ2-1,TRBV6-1,TGTGCCAGCAGTTCCAGCGGGGTCAATAGAAATGAGCAGTTCTTC,CASSSSGVNRNEQFF
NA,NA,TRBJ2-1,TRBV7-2,TGTGCCAGCAGCTTACTCGGGCCCCAGCAGTTCTTC,CASSLLGPQQFF
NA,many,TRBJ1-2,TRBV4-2,TGTGCCAGCAGCCCCGCCCAAGGGCAGGTTCTCGGCTACACCTTC,CASSPAQGQVLGYTF
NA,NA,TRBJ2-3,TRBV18,TGTGCCAGCTCACCCGAGGATACGCAGTATTTT,CASSPEDTQYF
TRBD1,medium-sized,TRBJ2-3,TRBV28,TGTGCCAGCAGGACGACAGGGCCTAGCACAGATACGCAGTATTTT,CASRTTGPSTDTQYF
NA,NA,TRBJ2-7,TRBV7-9,TGTGCCAGCAGCTTAGTGGGGGGGGGGCTAGGTGTCTACGAGCAGTACTTC,CASSLVGGGLGVYEQYF
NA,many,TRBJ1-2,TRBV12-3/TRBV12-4,TGTGCCAGCACTTTTCAGGGATCCTGGGGCTACACCTTC,CASTFQGSWGYTF
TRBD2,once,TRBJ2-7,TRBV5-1,TGCGCCAGCAGCTTGGCTAGCGGGGGGTACGAGCAGTACTTC,CASSLASGGYEQYF
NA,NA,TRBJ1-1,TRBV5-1,TGCGCCAGCAGCAACGGGGGGGCGAACACTGAAGCTTTCTTT,CASSNGGANTEAFF
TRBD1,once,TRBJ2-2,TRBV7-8,TGTGCCAGCAGCTTAGTCTCGACAGGGGGTATCGGGGAGCTGTTTTTT,CASSLVSTGGIGELFF
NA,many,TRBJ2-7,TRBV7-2,TGTGCCAGCAGCTTAGGTGGCGGCCTTTACGAGCAGTACTTC,CASSLGGGLYEQYF
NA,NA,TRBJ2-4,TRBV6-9,TGTGCCAGCAGTTACATGGTAAGCGGACTAGCCAAAAACATTCAGTACTTC,CASSYMVSGLAKNIQYF
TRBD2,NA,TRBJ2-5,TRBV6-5,TGTGCCAGCAACATAGGGACTAGCGGAATAAATGAGCAGTACTTC,CASNIGTSGINEQYF
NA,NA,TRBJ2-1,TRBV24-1,TGTGCCACCAGTGATTTAGAGATTAGCCATGAGCAGTTCTTC,CATSDLEISHEQFF
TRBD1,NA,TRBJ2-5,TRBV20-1,TGCAGTGCCCGATATGCGGGGACAGGAGAAGAAGAGACCCAGTACTTC,CSARYAGTGEEETQYF
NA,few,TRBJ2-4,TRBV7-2,TGTGCCAGCAGCTTAACGGGGCAAAGCACCAAAAACATTCAGTACTTC,CASSLTGQSTKNIQYF
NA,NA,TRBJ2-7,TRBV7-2,TGTGCCAGCAGCGCGCAGGTGGGTCCCCACGAGCAGTACTTC,CASSAQVGPHEQYF
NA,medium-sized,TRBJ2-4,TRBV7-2,TGTGCCAGCAGCTTAGATGGCACTACCAAAAACATTCAGTACTTC,CASSLDGTTKNIQYF
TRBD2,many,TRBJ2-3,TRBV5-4,TGTGCCAGCAGCCTAGCGGGGGGTCCGGGTGATACGCAGTATTTT,CASSLAGGPGDTQYF
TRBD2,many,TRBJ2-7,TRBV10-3,TGTGCCATCAGTGATCCGACTAGCGGGAGAGGTTACGAGCAGTACTTC,CAISDPTSGRGYEQYF
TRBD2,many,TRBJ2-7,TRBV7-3,TGTGCCAGCAGCCCTAGCGGGAATGAGCACGAGCAGTACTTC,CASSPSGNEHEQYF
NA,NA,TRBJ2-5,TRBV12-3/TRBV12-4,TGTGCCAGCAGCCGGACAGCAATGGAAGAGACCCAGTACTTC,CASSRTAMEETQYF
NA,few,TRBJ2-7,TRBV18,TGTGCCAGCTCCCCCCCGACTTCGTACGAGCAGTACTTC,CASSPPTSYEQYF
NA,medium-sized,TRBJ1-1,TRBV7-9,TGTGCCAGCAGCACCTTTGACACAATGAACACTGAAGCTTTCTTT,CASSTFDTMNTEAFF
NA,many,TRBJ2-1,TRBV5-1,TGCGCCAGCAGCTTGGCCGTAGTCCCAGGGGTCTACAATGAGCAGTTCTTC,CASSLAVVPGVYNEQFF
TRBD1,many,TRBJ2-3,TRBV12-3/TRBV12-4,TGTGCCAGCAGCCCTGGACAGGCTAGCACAGATACGCAGTATTTT,CASSPGQASTDTQYF
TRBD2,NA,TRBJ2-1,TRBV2,TGTGCCAGCAGTGAAGCGGGGACTAGCGGGAGGAATGAGCAGTTCTTC,CASSEAGTSGRNEQFF
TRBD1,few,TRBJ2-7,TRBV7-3,TGTGCCAGCAGCCTGGACAGGGACTCCTACGAGCAGTACTTC,CASSLDRDSYEQYF
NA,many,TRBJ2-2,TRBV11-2,TGTGCCAGCTTTGACAGCCAGAACACCGGGGAGCTGTTTTTT,CASFDSQNTGELFF